This is a list of T cell receptor beta chains from one sample in a study of blood T cell repertoires in COVID-19. Sequenced by immunoSEQ multiplex PCR; TCRdb stores in-frame clones only, minus some. The sample has more than 250,000 clones; about 90% are singletons. Sequencing input: peripheral blood. The source is a woman under 40 who had recovered from COVID-19. Each CDR3 is given with its conserved first and last residue. Fields, in order: clone size, V gene, D gene, J gene, CDR3 protein, CDR3 DNA. The D gene is left open where the match is weak. Where a row states a size, it is once, few, many or the class of an expanded clone; other rows omit it.

>few|TRBV14|.|TRBJ2-7
CASSQLMVSYEQYF
TGTGCCAGCAGCCAACTAATGGTTTCCTACGAGCAGTACTTC
>.|TRBV28|TRBD2|TRBJ2-5
CASSAFREGETQYF
TGTGCCAGCAGTGCCTTCAGGGAGGGAGAGACCCAGTACTTC
>.|TRBV27|.|TRBJ2-3
CASSYGPRTDTQYF
TGTGCCAGCAGTTATGGGCCCCGCACAGATACGCAGTATTTT
>.|TRBV9|.|TRBJ1-5
CASSVWQGVEPQHF
TGTGCCAGCAGCGTATGGCAGGGTGTAGAGCCCCAGCATTTT
>.|TRBV6-5|TRBD1|TRBJ1-2
CASRRGRGGDYGYTF
TGTGCCAGCAGGAGGGGGCGGGGAGGAGACTATGGCTACACCTTC
>.|TRBV19|TRBD1|TRBJ1-1
CASRTGIYTEAFF
TGTGCCAGCCGGACAGGGATCTACACTGAAGCTTTCTTT
>.|TRBV4-3|.|TRBJ2-1
CASSQDVQRYVTYNEQFF
TGCGCCAGCAGCCAAGATGTACAGAGATATGTAACCTACAATGAGCAGTTCTTC
>.|TRBV6-2/TRBV6-3|.|TRBJ2-7
CASSYTDGGEQYF
TGTGCCAGCAGTTACACGGACGGAGGGGAGCAGTACTTC
>.|TRBV5-4|.|TRBJ2-3
CASSFMKSVNTDTQYF
TGTGCCAGCAGCTTTATGAAGTCGGTGAACACAGATACGCAGTATTTT
>.|TRBV5-1|.|TRBJ2-7
CASSEGVSYEQYF
TGCGCCAGCAGCGAGGGGGTCTCCTACGAGCAGTACTTC
>.|TRBV5-4|TRBD1|TRBJ1-6
CASSLSQGGNSPLHF
TGTGCCAGCAGCTTGTCCCAGGGGGGTAATTCACCCCTCCACTTT
>.|TRBV18|.|TRBJ1-4
CASSPPQGRGEKLFF
TGTGCCAGCTCACCACCCCAAGGGCGGGGTGAAAAACTGTTTTTT
>.|TRBV9|.|TRBJ2-7
CASSVVDSSYEQYF
TGTGCCAGCAGCGTAGTGGACAGCTCCTACGAGCAGTACTTC
>.|TRBV9|.|TRBJ1-5
CASSETDSNQPQHF
TGTGCCAGCAGCGAGACAGATAGCAATCAGCCCCAGCATTTT
>once|TRBV6-5|.|TRBJ1-4
CASSSYTSNEKLFF
TGTGCCAGCAGCTCCTATACGTCTAATGAAAAACTGTTTTTT
>.|TRBV7-9|TRBD2|TRBJ2-2
CASSLGGRGENTGELFF
TGTGCCAGCAGCTTAGGCGGGAGGGGAGAGAACACCGGGGAGCTGTTTTTT
>once|TRBV6-6|TRBD2|TRBJ2-1
CASNLLAGGDEQFF
TGTGCCAGCAACCTCCTAGCGGGGGGTGATGAGCAGTTCTTC
>.|TRBV3-1/TRBV3-2|TRBD2|TRBJ2-1
CASSPRTSGTYNEQFF
TGTGCCAGCAGCCCCCGGACTAGCGGGACCTACAATGAGCAGTTCTTC
>.|TRBV24-1|.|TRBJ1-5
CATIGGPRTINQPQHF
TGTGCCACCATCGGAGGCCCCAGGACCATCAATCAGCCCCAGCATTTT
>.|TRBV7-2|.|TRBJ1-1
CASIKSQANTEAFF
TGTGCCAGCATCAAGAGTCAAGCGAACACTGAAGCTTTCTTT
>.|TRBV5-4|.|TRBJ1-2
CASSKDIQGQGYTF
TGTGCCAGCAGCAAGGATATCCAGGGGCAAGGCTACACCTTC
>many|TRBV11-3|.|TRBJ2-7
CASSLYSGSYEQYF
TGTGCCAGCAGCTTATACAGTGGGTCCTACGAGCAGTACTTC
>.|TRBV29-1|TRBD2|TRBJ2-1
CSVESREVYNEQFF
TGCAGCGTTGAATCCCGGGAGGTGTACAATGAGCAGTTCTTC
>.|TRBV5-6|TRBD1|TRBJ2-1
CASSLKTRDRGHNEQFF
TGTGCCAGCAGCTTGAAGACCCGGGACAGGGGTCACAATGAGCAGTTCTTC
>.|TRBV19|.|TRBJ1-2
CASSIVDGSRRGYTF
TGTGCCAGTAGTATAGTTGATGGGAGCCGGCGGGGCTACACCTTC
>.|TRBV6-6|.|TRBJ1-6
CASSYSAGDNSPLHF
TGTGCCAGCAGTTACTCCGCCGGGGATAATTCACCCCTCCACTTT
>.|TRBV4-3|TRBD2|TRBJ2-1
CASSHQKPGLAEFYNEQFF
TGCGCCAGCAGCCATCAAAAGCCCGGACTAGCGGAGTTCTACAATGAGCAGTTCTTC
>.|TRBV19|.|TRBJ2-7
CASSISSDSYEQYF
TGTGCCAGTAGTATCTCCTCGGACAGTTACGAGCAGTACTTC
>.|TRBV6-1|.|TRBJ2-7
CASSEPRGSIYEQYF
TGTGCCAGCAGTGAACCCAGGGGCTCCATCTACGAGCAGTACTTC
>.|TRBV27|.|TRBJ1-5
CASSLFQNQPQHF
TGTGCCAGCAGTTTGTTTCAGAATCAGCCCCAGCATTTT
>once|TRBV5-4|TRBD2|TRBJ2-1
CASSLATSGTNNEQFF
TGTGCCAGCAGCCTAGCGACTAGCGGGACTAACAATGAGCAGTTCTTC
>once|TRBV9|.|TRBJ2-1
CASSVVDRLTYNEQFF
TGTGCCAGCAGCGTAGTTGACAGATTAACCTACAATGAGCAGTTCTTC
>.|TRBV18|TRBD1|TRBJ1-3
CASSPSYRGAGNTIYF
TGTGCCAGCTCACCGAGTTACAGGGGAGCTGGAAACACCATATATTTT
>.|TRBV5-5|TRBD2|TRBJ2-2
CASSSRGENTGELFF
TGTGCCAGCAGCTCCCGGGGGGAGAACACCGGGGAGCTGTTTTTT
>.|TRBV11-2|TRBD1|TRBJ1-5
CASSGGQGKNQPQHF
TGTGCCAGCAGCGGGGGACAGGGAAAGAATCAGCCCCAGCATTTT
>.|TRBV7-6|.|TRBJ1-1
CASSLVGRGLNTEAFF
TGTGCCAGCAGCTTAGTCGGGCGGGGGCTGAACACTGAAGCTTTCTTT
>.|TRBV9|.|TRBJ2-3
CASSVDPGSSTDTQYF
TGTGCCAGCAGCGTAGACCCAGGGTCTAGCACAGATACGCAGTATTTT
>.|TRBV28|TRBD2|TRBJ2-3
CASRERGLSTDTQYF
TGTGCCAGCAGGGAGCGGGGCCTTAGCACAGATACGCAGTATTTT
>.|TRBV3-1/TRBV3-2|TRBD1|TRBJ1-2
CASRLSGTGRIGYTF
TGTGCCAGCAGGCTTTCCGGGACAGGGAGAATTGGCTACACCTTC
>.|TRBV7-3|TRBD2|TRBJ2-1
CASSLSGGYNEQFF
TGTGCCAGCAGCTTAAGCGGGGGATACAATGAGCAGTTCTTC
>.|TRBV20-1|.|TRBJ2-7
CSASPGFSYEQYF
TGCAGTGCTAGTCCCGGGTTCTCCTACGAGCAGTACTTC